This TCR beta chain stems from a study of blood T cell repertoires in COVID-19. Study in general: Spain, Italy and the United States supplied samples that represented acute and convalescent COVID-19.

V dropped 4 bases and J dropped 7; count of bases not matched to a gene: 10. CDR1 and CDR2 from the germline V gene are MGHRA and YSYEKL. The CDR3 is 16 residues long. The protocol was immunoSEQ multiplex PCR, while the TCRdb copy is restricted to in-frame clones and leaves out a portion. This sample has hundreds of thousands of clones, with more than 80% found just once. The V gene is TRBV4-1, the J gene TRBJ1-6; 7 nucleotides align to TRBD1. Sequenced material: peripheral blood. This receptor was obtained from a woman younger than 45 with active or convalescent COVID-19. The CDR3 here is CASSLRPGQSNSPLHF. For the CDR3, the DNA is TGCGCCAGCAGCCTCAGACCGGGACAGAGCAATTCACCCCTCCACTTT.